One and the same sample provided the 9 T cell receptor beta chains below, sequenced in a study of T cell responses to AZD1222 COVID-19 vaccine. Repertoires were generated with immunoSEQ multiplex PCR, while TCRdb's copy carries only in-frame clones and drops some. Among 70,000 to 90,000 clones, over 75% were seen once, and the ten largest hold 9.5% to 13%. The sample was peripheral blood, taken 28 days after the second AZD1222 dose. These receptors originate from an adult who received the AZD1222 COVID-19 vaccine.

Here the CDR3 DNA reads TGTGCCAGCAGTTTATCGCTTTCAGGCTACACCTTC. Translating gives CASSLSLSGYTF. The chain has TRBV28 and TRBJ1-2; D gene ambiguous. Germline CDR1 MDHEN, CDR2 SYDVKM. Trimming cost V 1 base and J 8 bases, with 8 bases left between them. CDR3 length: 12 residues.

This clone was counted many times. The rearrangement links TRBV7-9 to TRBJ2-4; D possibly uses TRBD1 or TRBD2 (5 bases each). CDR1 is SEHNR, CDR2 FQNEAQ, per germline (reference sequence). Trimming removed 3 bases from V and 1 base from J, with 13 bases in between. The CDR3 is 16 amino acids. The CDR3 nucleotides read TGTGCCAGCAGCTTGGGTGAGGGGACGGCCAAAAACATTCAGTACTTC. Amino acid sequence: CASSLGEGTAKNIQYF.

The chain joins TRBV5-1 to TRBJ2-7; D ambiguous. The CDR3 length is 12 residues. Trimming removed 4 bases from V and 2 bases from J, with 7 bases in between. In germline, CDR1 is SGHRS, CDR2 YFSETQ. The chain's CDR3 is CASSTSTYEQYF. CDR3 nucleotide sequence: TGCGCCAGCAGCACCTCGACCTACGAGCAGTACTTC.

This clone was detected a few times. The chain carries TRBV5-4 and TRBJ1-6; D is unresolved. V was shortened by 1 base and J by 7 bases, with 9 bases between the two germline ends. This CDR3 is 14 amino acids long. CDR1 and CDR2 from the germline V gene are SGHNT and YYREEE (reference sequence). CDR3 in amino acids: CASSLPRVNSPLHF. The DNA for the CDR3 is TGTGCCAGCAGCTTGCCAAGGGTGAATTCACCCCTCCACTTT.

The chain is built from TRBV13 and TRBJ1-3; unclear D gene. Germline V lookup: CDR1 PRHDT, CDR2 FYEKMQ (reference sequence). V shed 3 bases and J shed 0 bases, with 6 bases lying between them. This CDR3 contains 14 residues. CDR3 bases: TGTGCCAGCAGCTTCACCAGCTCTGGAAACACCATATATTTT. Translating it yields CASSFTSSGNTIYF. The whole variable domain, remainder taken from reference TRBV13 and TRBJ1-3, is AAGVIQSPRHLIKEKRETATLKCYPIPRHDTVYWYQQGPGQDPQFLISFYEKMQSDKGSIPDRFSAQQFSDYHSELNMSSLELGDSALYFCASSFTSSGNTIYFGEGSWLTVV.

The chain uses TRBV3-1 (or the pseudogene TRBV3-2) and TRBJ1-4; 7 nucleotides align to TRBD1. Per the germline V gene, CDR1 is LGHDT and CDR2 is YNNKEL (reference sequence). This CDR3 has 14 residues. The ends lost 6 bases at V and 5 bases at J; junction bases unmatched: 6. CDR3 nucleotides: TGTGCCAGCAGGCCGACAGGGACGAATGAAAAACTGTTTTTT. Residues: CASRPTGTNEKLFF.

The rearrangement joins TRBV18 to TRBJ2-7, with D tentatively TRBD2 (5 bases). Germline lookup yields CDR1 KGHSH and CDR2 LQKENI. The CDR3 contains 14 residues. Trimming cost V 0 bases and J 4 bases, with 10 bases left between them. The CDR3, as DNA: TGTGCCAGCTCACCACCGATCGGGATTTACGAGCAGTACTTC. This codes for CASSPPIGIYEQYF.

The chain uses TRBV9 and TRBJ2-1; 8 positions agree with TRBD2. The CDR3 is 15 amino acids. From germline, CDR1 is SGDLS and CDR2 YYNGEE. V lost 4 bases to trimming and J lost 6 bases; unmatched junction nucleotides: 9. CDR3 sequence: CASSTTAGGANEQFF. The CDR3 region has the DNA TGTGCCAGCAGCACCACTGCCGGGGGGGCCAATGAGCAGTTCTTC.

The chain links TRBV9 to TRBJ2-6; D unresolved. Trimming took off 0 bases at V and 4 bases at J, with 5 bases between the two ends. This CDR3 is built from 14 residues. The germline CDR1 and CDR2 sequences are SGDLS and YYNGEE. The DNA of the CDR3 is TGTGCCAGCAGCGTAGAGAGAGGGGCCAACGTCCTGACTTTC. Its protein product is CASSVERGANVLTF.